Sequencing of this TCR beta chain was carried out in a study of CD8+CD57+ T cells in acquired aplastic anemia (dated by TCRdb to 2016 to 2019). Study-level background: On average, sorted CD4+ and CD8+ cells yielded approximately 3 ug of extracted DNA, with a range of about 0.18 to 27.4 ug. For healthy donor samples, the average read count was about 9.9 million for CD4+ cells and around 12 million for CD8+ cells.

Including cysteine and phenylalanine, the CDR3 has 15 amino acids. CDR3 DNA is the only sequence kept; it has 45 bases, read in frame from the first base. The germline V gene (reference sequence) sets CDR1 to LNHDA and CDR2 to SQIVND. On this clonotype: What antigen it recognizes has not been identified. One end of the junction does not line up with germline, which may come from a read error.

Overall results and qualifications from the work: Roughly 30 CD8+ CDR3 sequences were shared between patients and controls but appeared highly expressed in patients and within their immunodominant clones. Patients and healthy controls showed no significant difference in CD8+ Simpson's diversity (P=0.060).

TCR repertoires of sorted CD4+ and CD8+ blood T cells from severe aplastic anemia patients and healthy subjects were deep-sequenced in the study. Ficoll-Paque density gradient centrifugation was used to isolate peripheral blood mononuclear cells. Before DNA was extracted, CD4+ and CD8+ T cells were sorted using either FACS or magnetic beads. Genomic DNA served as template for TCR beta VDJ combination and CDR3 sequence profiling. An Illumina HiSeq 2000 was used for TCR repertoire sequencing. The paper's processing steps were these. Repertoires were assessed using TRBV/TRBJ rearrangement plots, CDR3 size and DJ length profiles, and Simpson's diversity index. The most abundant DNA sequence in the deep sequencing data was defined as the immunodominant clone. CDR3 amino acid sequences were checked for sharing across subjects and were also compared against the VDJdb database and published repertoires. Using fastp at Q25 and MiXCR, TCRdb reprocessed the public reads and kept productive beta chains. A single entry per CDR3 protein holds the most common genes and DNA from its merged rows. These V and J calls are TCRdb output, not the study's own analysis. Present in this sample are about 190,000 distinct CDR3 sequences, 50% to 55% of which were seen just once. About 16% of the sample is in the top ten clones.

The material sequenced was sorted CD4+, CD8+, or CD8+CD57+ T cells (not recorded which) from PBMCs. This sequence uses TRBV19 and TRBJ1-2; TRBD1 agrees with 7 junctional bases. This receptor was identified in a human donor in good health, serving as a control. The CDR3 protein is CASSDDRAGWGGYTF. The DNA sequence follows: TGTGCTAGTAGTGACGACAGGGCGGGGTGGGGTGGCTACACCTTC.